This TCR beta chain was sequenced for a study of breast tumors, draining lymph nodes, adjacent tissues. V was clipped by 6 bases and J by 7 bases, with 12 bases between them. The V gene's germline CDR1 is MNHNY and CDR2 SVGAGI (reference sequence). CDR3 length equals 13 residues. This clonotype was seen at least ten times. TCRdb used MiXCR to reprocess the multiplex PCR reads, holding one entry per CDR3 protein. Seen here are around 43,000 distinct CDR3 sequences, 23% observed once, and the top ten hold 8%. The receptor was derived from a female donor with breast cancer. Some clones in this sample may be carry-over from other donors' samples. The material sequenced was breast tumor tissue. The chain uses TRBV6-6 and TRBJ1-4, with unresolved D. The CDR3 region has the DNA TGTGCCAGCAGGCCAGGCAGGACTGAAAAACTGTTTTTT. Its protein is CASRPGRTEKLFF.